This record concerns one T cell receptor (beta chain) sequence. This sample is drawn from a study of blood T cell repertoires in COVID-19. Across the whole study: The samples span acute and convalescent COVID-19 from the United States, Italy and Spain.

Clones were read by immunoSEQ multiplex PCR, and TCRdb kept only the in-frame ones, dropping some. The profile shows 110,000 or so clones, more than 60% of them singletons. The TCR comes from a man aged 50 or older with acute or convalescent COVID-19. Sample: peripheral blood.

CDR3 in DNA: TGTGCCAGCAGTTTTGGGCAGGGGCAAAACAATGAGCAGTTCTTC. Amino acids: CASSFGQGQNNEQFF. The genes are TRBV6-5 and TRBJ2-1; possible D gene TRBD1, 6 bases. This CDR3 has 15 amino acids. Germline V gene sequence: CDR1 MNHEY, CDR2 SVGAGI. The V end was cut by 4 bases, the J end by 5 bases, with 15 bases between.